One and the same sample provided the 21 T cell receptor beta chains below, sequenced in a study of spatial heterogeneity in lung cancer. In TCRdb, the 5' RACE reads were re-called with MiXCR into one record per CDR3 protein. The data hold some 53,000 distinct CDR3 sequences, with approximately 7% observed a single time. Time point specified: sample taken at primary tumor resection. Frozen PBMC, nontumor lung or tumor provided whole RNA, which was sequenced unsorted. The sample consisted of PBMCs, taken at surgery. All receptors derive from a female donor with early-stage non-small cell lung cancer.

The sample holds a few counts of this clonotype. This chain links TRBV5-1 with TRBJ2-1; perhaps TRBD1 as D (6 bases). The CDR3 length is 14 residues. Germline V lookup: CDR1 SGHRS, CDR2 YFSETQ. V lost 4 bases and J 0 bases, leaving 8 bases between the germline ends. The DNA of the CDR3 is TGCGCCAGCAGCCTGGGGGCCTCCTACAATGAGCAGTTCTTC. Translation gives CASSLGASYNEQFF. Full variable domain (remainder filled in from reference TRBV5-1 and TRBJ2-1): KAGVTQTPRYLIKTRGQQVTLSCSPISGHRSVSWYQQTPGQGLQFLFEYFSETQRNKGNFPGRFSGRQFSNSRSEMNVSTLELGDSALYLCASSLGASYNEQFFGPGTRLTVL.

In this sample, this clonotype turned up many times. The V gene is TRBV6-2 or TRBV6-3, the J gene TRBJ2-1, with D perhaps given as TRBD1 or TRBD2 (5 bases each). Germline lookup yields CDR1 MNHEY and CDR2 SVGEGT. V lost 5 bases and J lost 9, with 11 bases in between. The CDR3 is 12 amino acids. CDR3 amino acids: CASSRGVVEQFF. The CDR3 DNA reads as TGTGCCAGCAGTCGAGGGGTGGTTGAGCAGTTCTTC.

The table lists this clonotype with many counts. The chain is built from TRBV3-1 and TRBJ1-2; 7 bases fit TRBD1. The germline gives CDR1 LGHDT, CDR2 YNNKEL (reference sequence). Unmatched junction bases numbered 10, after V lost 6 bases and J lost 6 bases. This CDR3 is built from 14 residues. The CDR3 nucleotides are TGTGCCAGCAGAGAAGGGACAGCCTTTGATGGCTACACCTTC. It is translated as CASREGTAFDGYTF.

This clonotype has at least ten counts. The chain uses TRBV5-1 and TRBJ2-1; D possibly corresponds to TRBD1 (5 bases). Looked up from germline, CDR1 is SGHRS and CDR2 is YFSETQ. The germline V and J ends were trimmed by 4 bases and 4 bases, with 15 bases remaining between them. The CDR3 contains 15 residues. The CDR3, as DNA: TGCGCCAGCAGCCAGACAGTGGGGCCTTACAATGAGCAGTTCTTC. It is translated as CASSQTVGPYNEQFF.

This clonotype was recorded at least ten times. The chain combines TRBV29-1 with TRBJ2-3; 8 positions match TRBD1. J gave up 5 bases and V 6 bases, and 7 bases lay outside the gene matches. The CDR3 contains 13 residues. CDR1 is SQVTM, CDR2 ANQGSEA, per germline. CDR3 bases: TGCAGCGTCCCTGGACAGGGTTTAGATACGCAGTATTTT. Its translation is CSVPGQGLDTQYF.

The chain couples TRBV5-1 to TRBJ2-1; perhaps D is TRBD1 or TRBD2 (5 bases each). Germline CDR1 reads SGHRS; CDR2 reads YFSETQ. The length of the CDR3 is 16 residues. V was trimmed by 3 bases and J by 3 bases, leaving 16 bases between them. In nucleotides, the CDR3 is TGCGCCAGCAGCTCCGAGCCCGGGACCAACTACAATGAGCAGTTCTTC. Translating it yields CASSSEPGTNYNEQFF.

This clonotype was picked up many times. This chain connects TRBV5-5 to TRBJ2-3, with 9 bases that match TRBD1. The germline V gene has CDR1 SGHKS and CDR2 YYEKEE (reference sequence). This CDR3 is built from 15 residues. Losses at the gene ends were 3 bases for V and 0 bases for J; bases not matched to a gene: 2. The CDR3 DNA is TGTGCCAGCAGCTCAGGACAGGGGAGCACAGATACGCAGTATTTT. Residues: CASSSGQGSTDTQYF. Together with reference TRBV5-5 and TRBJ2-3, the CDR3 gives the full variable domain: DAGVTQSPTHLIKTRGQQVTLRCSPISGHKSVSWYQQVLGQGPQFIFQYYEKEERGRGNFPDRFSARQFPNYSSELNVNALLLGDSALYLCASSSGQGSTDTQYFGPGTRLTVL.

Ten or more counts support this clonotype. The V gene is TRBV5-1, the J gene TRBJ2-3; the D is unclear. Germline V lookup: CDR1 SGHRS, CDR2 YFSETQ. The V end was cut by 0 bases, the J end by 3 bases, with 2 bases between. The CDR3 sequence is 12 residues long. For the CDR3, the DNA is TGCGCCAGCAGCTTGGAGACAGATACGCAGTATTTT. It yields the protein CASSLETDTQYF. Complete variable domain (other parts from reference TRBV5-1 and TRBJ2-3): KAGVTQTPRYLIKTRGQQVTLSCSPISGHRSVSWYQQTPGQGLQFLFEYFSETQRNKGNFPGRFSGRQFSNSRSEMNVSTLELGDSALYLCASSLETDTQYFGPGTRLTVL.

This clonotype has ten or more counts. CDR3 sequence reads: CASSLGVTIYF. CDR3 DNA sequence: TGTGCCAGCAGTTTGGGGGTCACCATATATTTT. V and J are TRBV12-3 or TRBV12-4 and TRBJ1-3; tentatively, D is TRBD1 (5 bases). Trimming took off 3 bases at V and 9 bases at J, with 6 bases between the two ends. The CDR3 covers 11 residues.

This clonotype was seen at least ten times. The chain combines TRBV2 with TRBJ2-6, with a possible D match to TRBD1 (6 bases). The germline V and J ends were trimmed by 7 bases and 0 bases, with 13 bases remaining between them. This CDR3 region has 16 residues. Germline V gene sequence: CDR1 SNHLY, CDR2 FYNNEI. CDR3 in DNA: TGTGCCAGCAAATTAACGGACAGCTCTGGGGCCAACGTCCTGACTTTC. Amino acids: CASKLTDSSGANVLTF.

The genes are TRBV5-1 and TRBJ2-7; D could derive from TRBD1 or TRBD2 (5 bases each). The V gene lost 5 bases and the J gene lost 1 base, with 22 bases spanning the gap. This CDR3 has 17 residues. Germline lookup yields CDR1 SGHRS and CDR2 YFSETQ. The CDR3 DNA reads as TGCGCCAGCAGAAGAGGGGCAGGAGTAGGTTTTTCCTACGAGCAGTACTTC. Amino acids: CASRRGAGVGFSYEQYF.

This clonotype was seen at least ten times. This rearrangement joins TRBV20-1 to TRBJ2-7, with 9 nucleotides matching TRBD2. The CDR3 sequence is 13 residues long. CDR1 is DFQATT and CDR2 is SNEGSKA in the germline V gene (reference sequence). V lost 3 bases and J lost 2; bases outside the gene matches: 2. The CDR3 nucleotides are TGCAGTGCTAGGACTAGCGGCCCCTACGAGCAGTACTTC. This codes for CSARTSGPYEQYF.

By its share, this clonotype is medium-sized. V gene TRBV11-1 combines with J gene TRBJ2-2; the match to TRBD1 covers 8 bases. V lost 5 bases to trimming and J lost 5 bases; unmatched junction nucleotides: 4. The CDR3 is 14 amino acids. Per germline, CDR1 SGHAT and CDR2 FQDESV (reference sequence). The CDR3 coding sequence is TGTGCCAGCAGCCCCTGGACAGGGACCGGGGAGCTGTTTTTT. The encoded protein is CASSPWTGTGELFF. Complete variable domain (other parts from reference TRBV11-1 and TRBJ2-2): EAEVAQSPRYKITEKSQAVAFWCDPISGHATLYWYRQILGQGPELLVQFQDESVVDDSQLPKDRFSAERLKGVDSTLKIQPAELGDSAMYLCASSPWTGTGELFFGEGSRLTVL.

This clonotype was seen ten or more times. The chain recombines TRBV4-3 with TRBJ2-1; no definite D call. The CDR3 is made up of 17 amino acids. Germline-derived CDR1 and CDR2 are LGHNA and YSLEER. V lost 0 bases to trimming and J lost 1 base, with 13 bases between them. The DNA of the CDR3 is TGCGCCAGCAGCCAAGAGCTCCGGACCCGTTCCTACAATGAGCAGTTCTTC. Its protein product is CASSQELRTRSYNEQFF.

This clonotype was counted many times. The chain links TRBV20-1 to TRBJ2-7; D unresolved. Germline CDR1 is DFQATT and CDR2 is SNEGSKA (reference sequence). V was shortened by 6 bases and J by 2 bases, with 17 bases between the two germline ends. The CDR3 is 14 residues long. This chain's CDR3 is CSASTPSKAYEQYF. CDR3 nucleotide sequence: TGCAGTGCCTCAACCCCATCGAAAGCCTACGAGCAGTACTTC.

To note about this clonotype: A much bigger clone sits one base away, suggesting this may be a read error. The chain has TRBV29-1 and TRBJ2-5; D is unclear. The V gene's germline CDR1 is SQVTM and CDR2 ANQGSEA. This CDR3 spans 12 amino acids. In nucleotides, the CDR3 is TGCCGCGCTGGTTTAAGAGGAGAGACCCAGTACTTC. Amino acids: CRAGLRGETQYF. Drawing the rest from reference TRBV29-1 and TRBJ2-5, the complete variable domain is SAVISQKPSRDICQRGTSLTIQCQVDSQVTMMFWYRQQPGQSLTLIATANQGSEATYESGFVIDKFPISRPNLTFSTLTVSNMSPEDSSIYLCRAGLRGETQYFGPGTRLLVL.

This chain connects TRBV6-2 or TRBV6-3 to TRBJ2-7, with a weak D call TRBD1 (6 bases). The V gene lost 2 bases and the J gene lost 1 base, with 6 bases spanning the gap. The germline gives CDR1 MNHEY, CDR2 SVGEGT. CDR3 length: 13 residues. Here the CDR3 DNA reads TGTGCCAGCAGTTACAGGGGGTCCTACGAGCAGTACTTC. This gives the protein CASSYRGSYEQYF.

The genes are TRBV14 and TRBJ2-3; TRBD1 is a possible D gene (6 bases). This CDR3 is 16 amino acids long. Trimming pared 4 bases from V and 0 bases from J, leaving 14 bases between. Germline CDR1 is SGHDN and CDR2 is FVKESK. The CDR3 spells CASSPGQGISTDTQYF. DNA of the CDR3: TGTGCCAGCAGCCCCGGGCAGGGGATTAGCACAGATACGCAGTATTTT.

This clonotype was counted ten times or more. This chain connects TRBV5-6 to TRBJ2-5; 7 positions agree with TRBD2. The V and J ends lost 1 base and 5 bases, in that order; junction bases with no gene match: 8. The V gene's germline CDR1 is SGHDT and CDR2 YYEEEE. There are 15 residues in the CDR3. The CDR3 sequence is CASSLPAGQVETQYF. In DNA form, the CDR3 reads TGTGCCAGCAGCTTGCCAGCGGGGCAGGTGGAGACCCAGTACTTC.

As for this clonotype: A much larger clone differs from this one at a single base, so this may be a read error. The V and J genes are TRBV28 and TRBJ2-7; D uncertain. This CDR3 spans 11 amino acids. Trimming removed 10 bases at V and 6 bases at J, with 13 bases between. CDR1 is MDHEN and CDR2 is SYDVKM in the germline V gene. CDR3 sequence reads: CANQTHREQYF. The CDR3 DNA reads TGTGCCAACCAGACCCACCGCGAGCAGTACTTC.

This clonotype has a count of ten or more. The chain combines TRBV6-2 or TRBV6-3 with TRBJ2-3; TRBD2 matches at 8 bases. Germline V gene lookup returns CDR1 MNHEY and CDR2 SVGEGT. Trimming took 6 bases from V and 0 from J; bases not matched to a gene: 5. The CDR3 is 15 residues long. In DNA form, the CDR3 reads TGTGCCAGCAGACTGAGCGGGGGCAGCACAGATACGCAGTATTTT. It translates to CASRLSGGSTDTQYF.